The text below deals with one T cell receptor (beta chain). The entry originates in a study of cytomegalovirus exposure and HLA in healthy donors. The data were produced by immunoSEQ multiplex PCR, yet TCRdb's version contains in-frame clones alone and is incomplete. The table lists 150,000 to 200,000 clones, roughly 86% of them singletons, with roughly 3% in the top ten. Germline loops: CDR1 SGHVS, CDR2 FQNEAQ. This CDR3 comprises 16 residues. Trimming stripped 0 bases from V and 0 bases from J, with 9 bases between. The sequence was collected from a man between 18 and 29 years old in good health and CMV-seropositive. The J gene is TRBJ1-3, the V gene TRBV7-8; D is uncertain. The sample comprised PBMCs. The CDR3 is CASSLANRGSGNTIYF. The CDR3 DNA sequence: TGTGCCAGCAGCTTAGCGAACCGGGGCTCTGGAAACACCATATATTTT. The complete variable domain, with remaining parts taken from reference TRBV7-8 and TRBJ1-3, reads GAGVSQSPRYKVAKRGQDVALRCDPISGHVSLFWYQQALGQGPEFLTYFQNEAQLDKSGLPSDRFFAERPEGSVSTLKIQRTQQEDSAVYLCASSLANRGSGNTIYFGEGSWLTVV.